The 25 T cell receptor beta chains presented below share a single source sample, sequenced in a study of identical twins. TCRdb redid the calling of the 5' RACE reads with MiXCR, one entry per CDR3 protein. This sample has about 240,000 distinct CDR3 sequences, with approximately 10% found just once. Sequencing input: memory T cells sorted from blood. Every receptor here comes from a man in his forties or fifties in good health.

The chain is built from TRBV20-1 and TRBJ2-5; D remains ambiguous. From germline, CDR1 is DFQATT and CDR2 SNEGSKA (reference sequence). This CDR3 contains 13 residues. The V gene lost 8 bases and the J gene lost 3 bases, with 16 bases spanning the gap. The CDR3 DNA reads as TGCAGTACCGACTCCGTGGGGAAAGAGACCCAGTACTTC. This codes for CSTDSVGKETQYF.

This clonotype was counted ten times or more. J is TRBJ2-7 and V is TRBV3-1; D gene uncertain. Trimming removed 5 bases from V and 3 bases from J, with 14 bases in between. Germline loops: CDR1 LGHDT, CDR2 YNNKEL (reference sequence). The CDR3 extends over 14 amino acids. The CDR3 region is CASSGRWKNYEQYF. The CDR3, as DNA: TGTGCCAGCAGCGGCAGATGGAAGAACTACGAGCAGTACTTC.

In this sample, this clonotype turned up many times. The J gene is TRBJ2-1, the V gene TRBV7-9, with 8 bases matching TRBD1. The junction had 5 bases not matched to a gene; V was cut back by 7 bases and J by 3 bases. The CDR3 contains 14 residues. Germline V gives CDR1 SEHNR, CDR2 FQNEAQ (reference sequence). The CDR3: CASTGQGNYNEQFF. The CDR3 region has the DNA TGTGCCAGCACCGGACAGGGCAACTACAATGAGCAGTTCTTC.

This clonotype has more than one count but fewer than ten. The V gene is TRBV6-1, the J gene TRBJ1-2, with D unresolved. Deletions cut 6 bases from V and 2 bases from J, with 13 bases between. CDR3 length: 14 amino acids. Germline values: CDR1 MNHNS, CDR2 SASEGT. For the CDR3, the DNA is TGTGCCAGCAGGTCCGCGGGAACAAACTATGGCTACACCTTC. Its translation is CASRSAGTNYGYTF.

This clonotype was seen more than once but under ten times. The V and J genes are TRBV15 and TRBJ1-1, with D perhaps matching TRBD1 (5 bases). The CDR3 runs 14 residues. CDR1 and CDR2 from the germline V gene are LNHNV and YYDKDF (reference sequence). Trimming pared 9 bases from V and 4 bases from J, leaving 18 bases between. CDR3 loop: CATKERGSGTEAFF. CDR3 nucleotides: TGTGCCACAAAGGAAAGGGGCTCGGGCACTGAAGCTTTCTTT.

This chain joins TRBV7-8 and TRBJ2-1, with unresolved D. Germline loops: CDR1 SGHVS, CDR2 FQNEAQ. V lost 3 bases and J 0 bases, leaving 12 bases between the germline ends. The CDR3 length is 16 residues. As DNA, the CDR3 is TGTGCCAGCAGCTTCCTAACCCACAGCTCCTACAATGAGCAGTTCTTC. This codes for CASSFLTHSSYNEQFF.

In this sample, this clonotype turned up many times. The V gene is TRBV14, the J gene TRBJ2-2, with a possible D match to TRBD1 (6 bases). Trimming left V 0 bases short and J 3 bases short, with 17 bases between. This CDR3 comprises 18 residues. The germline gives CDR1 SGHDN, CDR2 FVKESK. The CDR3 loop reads CASSQDRAGARYTGELFF. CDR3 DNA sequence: TGTGCCAGCAGCCAAGATCGGGCAGGGGCTCGGTACACCGGGGAGCTGTTTTTT.

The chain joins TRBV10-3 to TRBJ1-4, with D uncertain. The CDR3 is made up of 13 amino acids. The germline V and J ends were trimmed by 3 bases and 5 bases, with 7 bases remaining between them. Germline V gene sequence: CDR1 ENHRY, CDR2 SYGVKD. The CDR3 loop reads CAISDGGNEKLFF. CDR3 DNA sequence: TGTGCCATCAGTGACGGAGGGAATGAAAAACTGTTTTTT.

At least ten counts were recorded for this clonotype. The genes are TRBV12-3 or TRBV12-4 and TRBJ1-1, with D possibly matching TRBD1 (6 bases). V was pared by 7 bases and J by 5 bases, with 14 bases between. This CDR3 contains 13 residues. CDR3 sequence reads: CASMGGARTEAFF. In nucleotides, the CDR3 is TGTGCCAGCATGGGGGGCGCAAGAACTGAAGCTTTCTTT.

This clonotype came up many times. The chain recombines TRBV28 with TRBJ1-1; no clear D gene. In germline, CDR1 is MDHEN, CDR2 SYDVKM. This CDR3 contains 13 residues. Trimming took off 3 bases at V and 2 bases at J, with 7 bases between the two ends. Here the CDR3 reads CASSLNSNTEAFF. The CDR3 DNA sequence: TGTGCCAGCAGTTTGAACAGCAACACTGAAGCTTTCTTT.

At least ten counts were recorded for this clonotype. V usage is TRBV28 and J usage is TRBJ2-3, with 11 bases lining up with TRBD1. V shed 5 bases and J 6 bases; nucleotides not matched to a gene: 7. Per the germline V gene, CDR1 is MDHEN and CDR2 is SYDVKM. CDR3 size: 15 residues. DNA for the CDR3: TGTGCCAGCAGTCCCCGGACAGGGGGCAGGGATACGCAGTATTTT. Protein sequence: CASSPRTGGRDTQYF.

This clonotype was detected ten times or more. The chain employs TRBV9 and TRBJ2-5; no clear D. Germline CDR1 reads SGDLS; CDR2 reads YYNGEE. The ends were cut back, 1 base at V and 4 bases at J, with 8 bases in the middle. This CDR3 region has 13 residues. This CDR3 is CASSVRPGETQYF. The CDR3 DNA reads TGTGCCAGCAGCGTAAGGCCCGGAGAGACCCAGTACTTC.

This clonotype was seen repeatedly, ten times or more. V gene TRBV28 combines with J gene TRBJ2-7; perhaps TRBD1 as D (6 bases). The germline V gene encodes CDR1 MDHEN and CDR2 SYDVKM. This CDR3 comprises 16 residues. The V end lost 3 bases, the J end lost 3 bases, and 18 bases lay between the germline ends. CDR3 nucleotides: TGTGCCAGCAGTTTTACCATACAGGGTCCCTACTACGAGCAGTACTTC. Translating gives CASSFTIQGPYYEQYF.

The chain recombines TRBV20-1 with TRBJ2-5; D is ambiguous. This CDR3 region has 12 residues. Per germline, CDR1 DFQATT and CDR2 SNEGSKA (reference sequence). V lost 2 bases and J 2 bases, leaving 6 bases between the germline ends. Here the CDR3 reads CSARSRQETQYF. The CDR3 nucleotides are TGCAGTGCTAGATCCAGACAAGAGACCCAGTACTTC.

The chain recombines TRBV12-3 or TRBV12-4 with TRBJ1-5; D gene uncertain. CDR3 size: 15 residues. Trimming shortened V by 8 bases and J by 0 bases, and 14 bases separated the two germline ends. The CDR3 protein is CASSTAGISNQPQHF. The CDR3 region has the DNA TGTGCCAGCTCTACTGCGGGAATTAGCAATCAGCCCCAGCATTTT.

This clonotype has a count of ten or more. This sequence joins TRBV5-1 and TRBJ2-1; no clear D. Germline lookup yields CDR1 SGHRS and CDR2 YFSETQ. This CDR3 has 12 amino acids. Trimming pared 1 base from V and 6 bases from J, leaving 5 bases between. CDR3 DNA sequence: TGCGCCAGCAGCTTGTTCCCCAATGAGCAGTTCTTC. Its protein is CASSLFPNEQFF. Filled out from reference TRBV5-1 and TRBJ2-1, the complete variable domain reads KAGVTQTPRYLIKTRGQQVTLSCSPISGHRSVSWYQQTPGQGLQFLFEYFSETQRNKGNFPGRFSGRQFSNSRSEMNVSTLELGDSALYLCASSLFPNEQFFGPGTRLTVL.

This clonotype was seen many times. CDR3 sequence: CASGLREVQNIQYF. CDR3 nucleotide sequence: TGTGCCAGCGGCCTGCGGGAGGTTCAAAACATTCAGTACTTC. The chain combines TRBV28 with TRBJ2-4, with TRBD2 matching over 8 bases. The J segment lost 5 bases and the V segment lost 8 bases, leaving 8 bases of the junction unmatched. CDR1 is MDHEN, CDR2 SYDVKM, per germline. CDR3 length equals 14 residues.

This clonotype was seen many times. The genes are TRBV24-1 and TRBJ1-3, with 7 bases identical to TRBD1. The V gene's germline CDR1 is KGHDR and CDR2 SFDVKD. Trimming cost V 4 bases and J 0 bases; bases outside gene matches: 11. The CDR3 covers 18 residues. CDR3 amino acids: CATSDPRQGPSSGNTIYF. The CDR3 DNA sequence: TGTGCCACCAGTGACCCGAGACAGGGTCCAAGCTCTGGAAACACCATATATTTT.

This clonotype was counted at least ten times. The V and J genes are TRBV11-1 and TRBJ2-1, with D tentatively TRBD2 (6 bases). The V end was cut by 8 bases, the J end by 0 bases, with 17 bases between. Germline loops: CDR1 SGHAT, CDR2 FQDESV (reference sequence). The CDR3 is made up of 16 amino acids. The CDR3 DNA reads TGTGCCAGCGGTAGGATAGCGGTAAGCTCCTACAATGAGCAGTTCTTC. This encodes CASGRIAVSSYNEQFF.

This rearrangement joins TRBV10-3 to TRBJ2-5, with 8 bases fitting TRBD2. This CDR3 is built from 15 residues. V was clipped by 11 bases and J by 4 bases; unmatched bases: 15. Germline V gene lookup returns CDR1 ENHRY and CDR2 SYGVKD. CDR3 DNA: TGTGCCTCCTCCCTAAGCGGGAGCTCGGGAGAGACCCAGTACTTC. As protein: CASSLSGSSGETQYF.

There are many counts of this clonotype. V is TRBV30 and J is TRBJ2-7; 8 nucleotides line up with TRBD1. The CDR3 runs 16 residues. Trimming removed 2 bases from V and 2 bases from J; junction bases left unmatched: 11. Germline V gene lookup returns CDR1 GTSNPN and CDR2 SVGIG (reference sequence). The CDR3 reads CAWSYLPGQEAYEQYF. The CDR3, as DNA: TGTGCCTGGAGTTATCTTCCGGGACAGGAGGCCTACGAGCAGTACTTC.

CDR3 nucleotides: TGTGCCAGCAGTGACCTGGGGGGGAGCACAGATACGCAGTATTTT. The encoded protein is CASSDLGGSTDTQYF. V usage is TRBV6-4 and J usage is TRBJ2-3, with TRBD2 identical over 7 bases. CDR1 is MRHNA, CDR2 SNTAGT, per germline. The V and J ends lost 2 bases and 0 bases, in that order; junction bases with no gene match: 2. This CDR3 has 15 amino acids.

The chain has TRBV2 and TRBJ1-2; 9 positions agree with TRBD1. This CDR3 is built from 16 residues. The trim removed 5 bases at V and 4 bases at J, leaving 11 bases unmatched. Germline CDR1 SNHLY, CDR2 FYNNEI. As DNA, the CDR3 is TGTGCCAGCAGTTCACTCGAACAGGGGGCCATCTATGGCTACACCTTC. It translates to CASSSLEQGAIYGYTF.

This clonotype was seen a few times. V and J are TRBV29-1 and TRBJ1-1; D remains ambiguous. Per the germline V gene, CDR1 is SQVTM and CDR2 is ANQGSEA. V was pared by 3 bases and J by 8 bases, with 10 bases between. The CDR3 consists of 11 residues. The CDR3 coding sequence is TGCAGCGTTGACAAGGGTATCGAAGCTTTCTTT. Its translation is CSVDKGIEAFF. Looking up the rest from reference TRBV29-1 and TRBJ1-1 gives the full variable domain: SAVISQKPSRDICQRGTSLTIQCQVDSQVTMMFWYRQQPGQSLTLIATANQGSEATYESGFVIDKFPISRPNLTFSTLTVSNMSPEDSSIYLCSVDKGIEAFFGQGTRLTVV.

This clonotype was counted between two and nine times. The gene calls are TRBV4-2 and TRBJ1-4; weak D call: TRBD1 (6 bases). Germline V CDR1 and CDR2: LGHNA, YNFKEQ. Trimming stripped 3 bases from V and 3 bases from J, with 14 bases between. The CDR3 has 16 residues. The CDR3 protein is CASSQLSTGSNEKLFF. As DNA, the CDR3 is TGTGCCAGCAGCCAGCTAAGCACAGGGTCTAATGAAAAACTGTTTTTT.